This TCR beta chain was recovered during a study of blood T cells in healthy people across ages. This clonotype was picked up many times. A sample-barcoded 5' primer and a J-beta primer mix were used in a second PCR of roughly 7 to 11 cycles. MiXCR, applied by TCRdb to the 5' RACE reads, yields one record per CDR3 protein. The repertoire holds about 1.1 million distinct CDR3 sequences, with around two fifths as singletons. The J segment lost 4 bases and the V segment lost 1 base, leaving 11 bases of the junction unmatched. CDR1 is DFQATT, CDR2 SNEGSKA, per germline (reference sequence). The CDR3 is 17 amino acids.

The rearrangement joins TRBV20-1 to TRBJ2-1; 9 bases are a match to TRBD2. This sequence originates from a man in his late teens or twenties in good health. The sequencing input was blood. The CDR3 nucleotides read TGCAGTGCTAGAGGACTAGCGGCTACGATCTCATACAATGAGCAGTTCTTC. It translates to CSARGLAATISYNEQFF.